The rows below give T cell receptor beta chains drawn from one sample of a study of cytomegalovirus exposure and HLA in healthy donors. The assay was immunoSEQ multiplex PCR, and TCRdb's table has in-frame clones only and misses some. The repertoire includes some 290,000 clones, approximately 85% of them detected once, and around 0.88% sits in the top ten. Sequences were obtained from PBMCs. These receptors all stem from a man aged 30 to 45 in good health and CMV-seronegative. Each CDR3 is given with its conserved first and last residue. Fields, in order: D gene, clone size, J gene, V gene, CDR3 protein, CDR3 DNA. A D gene is named only where the DNA matches it firmly. Clone size appears in some rows only: once, few, many, or a class for an expanded clone.

D gene: .; clone size: .; J gene: TRBJ2-5; V gene: TRBV27; CDR3 protein: CASSAGGRQETQYF; CDR3 DNA: TGTGCCAGCAGTGCCGGGGGAAGGCAAGAGACCCAGTACTTC
D gene: TRBD1; clone size: .; J gene: TRBJ1-4; V gene: TRBV4-3; CDR3 protein: CASSHTGGEKLFF; CDR3 DNA: TGCGCCAGCAGCCATACAGGGGGTGAAAAACTGTTTTTT
D gene: TRBD1; clone size: .; J gene: TRBJ2-7; V gene: TRBV5-6; CDR3 protein: CASSHRQGAGNEQYF; CDR3 DNA: TGTGCCAGCAGCCACAGACAGGGGGCTGGGAACGAGCAGTACTTC
D gene: TRBD1; clone size: .; J gene: TRBJ2-1; V gene: TRBV6-4; CDR3 protein: CASSDTGTGGNEQFF; CDR3 DNA: TGTGCCAGCAGCGATACCGGGACAGGGGGCAATGAGCAGTTCTTC
D gene: .; clone size: .; J gene: TRBJ2-7; V gene: TRBV6-6; CDR3 protein: CASSYSWGVGDYEQYF; CDR3 DNA: TGTGCCAGCAGTTACTCCTGGGGAGTCGGGGACTACGAGCAGTACTTC
D gene: .; clone size: once; J gene: TRBJ2-4; V gene: TRBV5-4; CDR3 protein: CASSGREAKNIQYF; CDR3 DNA: TGTGCCAGCAGCGGCCGGGAAGCCAAAAACATTCAGTACTTC
D gene: TRBD1; clone size: few; J gene: TRBJ1-2; V gene: TRBV10-1; CDR3 protein: CASSENRGEGYTF; CDR3 DNA: TGCGCCAGCAGTGAGAACAGGGGCGAGGGCTACACCTTC
D gene: TRBD1; clone size: once; J gene: TRBJ2-7; V gene: TRBV6-1; CDR3 protein: CASSVQGSSYEQYF; CDR3 DNA: TGTGCCAGCAGTGTACAGGGGAGCTCCTACGAGCAGTACTTC
D gene: TRBD2; clone size: .; J gene: TRBJ2-5; V gene: TRBV4-1; CDR3 protein: CASSLAGGISETQYF; CDR3 DNA: TGCGCCAGCAGCCTAGCGGGGGGGATTTCGGAGACCCAGTACTTC
D gene: TRBD2; clone size: .; J gene: TRBJ2-3; V gene: TRBV7-2; CDR3 protein: CASSLAGGGLQSTDTQYF; CDR3 DNA: TGTGCCAGCAGCTTAGCGGGCGGGGGGCTTCAGTCCACAGATACGCAGTATTTT
D gene: .; clone size: once; J gene: TRBJ2-3; V gene: TRBV18; CDR3 protein: CASSPGSHPTDTQYF; CDR3 DNA: TGTGCCAGCTCACCGGGGAGCCACCCCACAGATACGCAGTATTTT
D gene: TRBD2; clone size: .; J gene: TRBJ2-7; V gene: TRBV28; CDR3 protein: CASRTSGGLSYEQYF; CDR3 DNA: TGTGCCAGCAGGACTAGCGGGGGCCTCTCCTACGAGCAGTACTTC
D gene: .; clone size: once; J gene: TRBJ2-7; V gene: TRBV7-2; CDR3 protein: CASSSRSSYEQYF; CDR3 DNA: TGTGCCAGCAGCTCGCGGAGCTCCTACGAGCAGTACTTC
D gene: TRBD2; clone size: .; J gene: TRBJ2-3; V gene: TRBV7-6; CDR3 protein: CASSLRLAGQGTNTQYF; CDR3 DNA: TGTGCCAGCAGCCTCCGACTAGCGGGGCAGGGCACAAATACGCAGTATTTT
D gene: .; clone size: .; J gene: TRBJ2-7; V gene: TRBV19; CDR3 protein: CASSGLKALSYEQYF; CDR3 DNA: TGTGCCAGTAGTGGACTGAAGGCTCTCTCCTACGAGCAGTACTTC
D gene: .; clone size: .; J gene: TRBJ2-3; V gene: TRBV5-1; CDR3 protein: CASSLTRDTQYF; CDR3 DNA: TGCGCCAGCAGCTTGACTAGAGATACGCAGTATTTT
D gene: .; clone size: .; J gene: TRBJ1-2; V gene: TRBV5-1; CDR3 protein: CASSWDRGGSYGYTF; CDR3 DNA: TGCGCCAGCAGCTGGGATAGGGGCGGCAGCTATGGCTACACCTTC
D gene: .; clone size: .; J gene: TRBJ1-5; V gene: TRBV6-6; CDR3 protein: CASTPDSNQPQHF; CDR3 DNA: TGTGCCAGCACGCCAGATAGCAATCAGCCCCAGCATTTT
D gene: .; clone size: .; J gene: TRBJ2-2; V gene: TRBV9; CDR3 protein: CASSAGGGTNTGELFF; CDR3 DNA: TGTGCCAGCAGCGCCGGCGGAGGTACGAACACCGGGGAGCTGTTTTTT
D gene: TRBD1; clone size: .; J gene: TRBJ1-1; V gene: TRBV6-5; CDR3 protein: CASTSPGGSEAFF; CDR3 DNA: TGTGCCAGCACCTCACCAGGGGGCAGTGAAGCTTTCTTT
D gene: TRBD2; clone size: .; J gene: TRBJ2-7; V gene: TRBV7-9; CDR3 protein: CASSLAGINYEQYF; CDR3 DNA: TGTGCCAGCAGTCTAGCGGGGATAAACTACGAGCAGTACTTC
D gene: .; clone size: .; J gene: TRBJ1-5; V gene: TRBV10-3; CDR3 protein: CAISNSDSNQPQHF; CDR3 DNA: TGTGCCATCAGCAACAGTGATAGCAATCAGCCCCAGCATTTT
D gene: .; clone size: once; J gene: TRBJ2-6; V gene: TRBV25-1; CDR3 protein: CASSEFGFSGANVLTF; CDR3 DNA: TGTGCCAGCAGTGAATTCGGGTTCTCTGGGGCCAACGTCCTGACTTTC
D gene: .; clone size: .; J gene: TRBJ2-7; V gene: TRBV13; CDR3 protein: CASSPWGGSGLREQYF; CDR3 DNA: TGTGCCAGCAGCCCCTGGGGTGGGTCAGGGCTAAGAGAGCAGTACTTC
D gene: .; clone size: .; J gene: TRBJ1-1; V gene: TRBV7-8; CDR3 protein: CASSLVRGKGGTEAFF; CDR3 DNA: TGTGCCAGCAGCTTAGTGAGGGGGAAAGGCGGCACTGAAGCTTTCTTT
D gene: TRBD1; clone size: few; J gene: TRBJ1-6; V gene: TRBV30; CDR3 protein: CAWSRLTGRWSPLHF; CDR3 DNA: TGTGCCTGGAGCCGGTTGACAGGGCGGTGGTCACCCCTCCACTTT
D gene: TRBD1; clone size: .; J gene: TRBJ1-1; V gene: TRBV5-8; CDR3 protein: CASSRDRVDRTLEAFF; CDR3 DNA: TGTGCCAGCAGCAGGGACAGGGTAGATCGAACACTTGAAGCTTTCTTT
D gene: .; clone size: .; J gene: TRBJ2-7; V gene: TRBV5-4; CDR3 protein: CASSYPGPAGTYEQYF; CDR3 DNA: TGTGCCAGCAGCTACCCGGGACCGGCGGGGACCTACGAGCAGTACTTC
D gene: .; clone size: .; J gene: TRBJ1-6; V gene: TRBV7-9; CDR3 protein: CASSLDSGRTYNSPLHF; CDR3 DNA: TGTGCCAGCAGCTTAGACTCGGGGAGGACCTATAATTCACCCCTCCACTTT
D gene: TRBD1; clone size: once; J gene: TRBJ1-1; V gene: TRBV6-5; CDR3 protein: CASRPPTGAEAFF; CDR3 DNA: TGTGCCAGCAGACCGCCGACAGGGGCTGAAGCTTTCTTT
D gene: TRBD2; clone size: .; J gene: TRBJ2-3; V gene: TRBV12-5; CDR3 protein: CASGLVYRTSGGTDTQYF; CDR3 DNA: TGTGCTAGTGGTTTGGTCTACCGGACTAGCGGGGGCACAGATACGCAGTATTTT
D gene: .; clone size: .; J gene: TRBJ2-7; V gene: TRBV6-6; CDR3 protein: CASRLNQGNYEQYF; CDR3 DNA: TGTGCCAGCAGACTCAATCAGGGAAACTACGAGCAGTACTTC
D gene: TRBD1; clone size: .; J gene: TRBJ1-1; V gene: TRBV9; CDR3 protein: CASSAITGGWTEAFF; CDR3 DNA: TGTGCCAGCAGCGCGATAACAGGGGGCTGGACTGAAGCTTTCTTT
D gene: TRBD2; clone size: .; J gene: TRBJ2-5; V gene: TRBV7-7; CDR3 protein: CASSLEGLAAETQYF; CDR3 DNA: TGTGCCAGCAGCTTAGAGGGACTAGCGGCGGAGACCCAGTACTTC
D gene: .; clone size: .; J gene: TRBJ2-7; V gene: TRBV9; CDR3 protein: CASSVGGDEQYF; CDR3 DNA: TGTGCCAGCAGCGTAGGCGGGGACGAGCAGTACTTC
D gene: TRBD1; clone size: .; J gene: TRBJ2-2; V gene: TRBV25-1; CDR3 protein: CASSRQTGGFTGELFF; CDR3 DNA: TGTGCCAGCAGCAGACAGACAGGGGGCTTTACCGGGGAGCTGTTTTTT
D gene: .; clone size: .; J gene: TRBJ1-1; V gene: TRBV20-1; CDR3 protein: CSANQGEAFF; CDR3 DNA: TGCAGTGCTAATCAGGGCGAAGCTTTCTTT
D gene: .; clone size: .; J gene: TRBJ1-3; V gene: TRBV4-1; CDR3 protein: CASSQLGLSGNTIYF; CDR3 DNA: TGCGCCAGCAGCCAATTGGGCCTCTCTGGAAACACCATATATTTT
D gene: TRBD2; clone size: .; J gene: TRBJ2-3; V gene: TRBV4-3; CDR3 protein: CASSLLAGGADTQYF; CDR3 DNA: TGCGCCAGCAGCCTACTAGCGGGGGGTGCAGATACGCAGTATTTT
D gene: .; clone size: .; J gene: TRBJ1-5; V gene: TRBV6-1; CDR3 protein: CASSEANYRVVSNQPQHF; CDR3 DNA: TGTGCCAGCAGTGAAGCCAACTACAGGGTGGTAAGCAATCAGCCCCAGCATTTT
D gene: TRBD2; clone size: few; J gene: TRBJ2-7; V gene: TRBV11-2; CDR3 protein: CASSPSGGASYEQYF; CDR3 DNA: TGTGCCAGCAGTCCTAGCGGGGGGGCCTCCTACGAGCAGTACTTC
D gene: .; clone size: few; J gene: TRBJ2-3; V gene: TRBV19; CDR3 protein: CASSTSRDTQYF; CDR3 DNA: TGTGCCAGTAGTACGTCCCGAGATACGCAGTATTTT